The 9 T cell receptor beta chains presented below share a single source sample, sequenced in a study of metastatic and nonmetastatic thyroid tumors. Until they underwent thyroid surgery, no patient had received any treatment. TCRdb reanalyzed the PCR reads with MiXCR. The table has roughly 83,000 clones, under 15% seen once; the top ten hold 3.6%. The sequencing input was blood. These receptors were taken from a female donor with papillary thyroid cancer or a benign thyroid nodule (not recorded which). Some clones in this sample may be carry-over from other donors' samples.

This clone was seen only a few times. This chain joins TRBV28 and TRBJ1-2; 7 bases are a match to TRBD1. There are 13 residues in the CDR3. With 8 bases clipped from V and 2 bases from J, the junction kept 5 bases outside the gene matches. Germline CDR1 reads MDHEN; CDR2 reads SYDVKM. CDR3 sequence (DNA): TGTGCCAGCCACGACAGGGAGAACTATGGCTACACCTTC. It specifies CASHDRENYGYTF.

This clone was detected many times. The genes are TRBV30 and TRBJ1-4; possibly TRBD1 for D (6 bases). Germline lookup yields CDR1 GTSNPN and CDR2 SVGIG (reference sequence). The CDR3 is made up of 15 amino acids. Trimming took 3 bases from V and 4 from J, leaving 15 bases between them. The CDR3 is CAWSPGGGLNEKLFF. The CDR3 coding sequence is TGTGCCTGGAGCCCCGGTGGGGGGCTTAATGAAAAACTGTTTTTT.

This clone was seen many times. The chain carries TRBV30 and TRBJ1-4; D gene ambiguous. The CDR3 length is 15 residues. V lost 0 bases to trimming and J lost 8 bases, with 16 bases between them. CDR1 GTSNPN and CDR2 SVGIG come from the germline V gene (reference sequence). This chain's CDR3 is CAWSVGLSPPEKLFF. CDR3 nucleotide sequence: TGTGCCTGGAGTGTAGGGCTGTCCCCCCCCGAAAAACTGTTTTTT.

This clone was seen more than once but under ten times. This chain connects TRBV2 to TRBJ2-3; TRBD2 agrees at 9 bases. The CDR3 contains 15 residues. In germline, CDR1 is SNHLY, CDR2 FYNNEI. V lost 7 bases and J lost 6; bases outside the gene matches: 11. The CDR3 region is CASNVVASGADTQYF. For the CDR3, the DNA is TGTGCCAGCAACGTAGTTGCTAGCGGGGCGGATACGCAGTATTTT.

This clone was detected many times. V usage is TRBV30 and J usage is TRBJ2-7, with D perhaps given as TRBD1 or TRBD2 (5 bases each). CDR3 length: 14 residues. V lost 1 base and J lost 1, with 11 bases in between. The germline gives CDR1 GTSNPN, CDR2 SVGIG (reference sequence). The CDR3 reads CAWSGGTGSYEQYF. In DNA, the CDR3 is TGTGCCTGGAGTGGGGGGACGGGTTCCTACGAGCAGTACTTC.

This clone was seen at least ten times. The chain uses TRBV5-1 and TRBJ1-2; possible D gene TRBD1, 5 bases. Trimming removed 0 bases from V and 4 bases from J, with 13 bases in between. The CDR3 spans 15 residues. CDR1 is SGHRS and CDR2 is YFSETQ in the germline V gene. The CDR3 reads CASSLGGTEIYGYTF. The CDR3 DNA reads as TGCGCCAGCAGCTTGGGGGGGACGGAAATCTATGGCTACACCTTC.

This clone appeared many times. The gene calls are TRBV20-1 and TRBJ2-5; TRBD2 aligns across 12 bases. With 2 bases clipped from V and 2 bases from J, the junction kept 6 bases outside the gene matches. Per germline, CDR1 DFQATT and CDR2 SNEGSKA (reference sequence). The length of the CDR3 is 16 residues. CDR3 bases: TGCAGTGCTAGACCCGGACTAGCGGGGAATCAAGAGACCCAGTACTTC. Translated, it gives CSARPGLAGNQETQYF.

This clone has at least ten counts. The genes are TRBV27 and TRBJ2-5; D is possibly TRBD1 (6 bases). Germline CDR1 is MNHEY and CDR2 is SMNVEV (reference sequence). This CDR3 has 14 residues. The ends were cut back, 5 bases at V and 3 bases at J, with 13 bases in the middle. The CDR3 sequence: CASSPWTDKETQYF. The CDR3 DNA is TGTGCCAGCAGTCCGTGGACAGATAAAGAGACCCAGTACTTC.

This clone was counted only a few times. A read error may be the cause here, since a much bigger clone is one base away. The J gene is TRBJ2-5, the V gene TRBV10-3; D is undetermined. Per germline, CDR1 ENHRY and CDR2 SYGVKD. V lost 10 bases, J lost 1 base, and 16 bases lay in between. This CDR3 region has 14 residues. CDR3 sequence: CATKASPVQETQYF. The CDR3 DNA follows: TGTGCCACCAAGGCTTCGCCCGTCCAAGAGACCCAGTACTTC.